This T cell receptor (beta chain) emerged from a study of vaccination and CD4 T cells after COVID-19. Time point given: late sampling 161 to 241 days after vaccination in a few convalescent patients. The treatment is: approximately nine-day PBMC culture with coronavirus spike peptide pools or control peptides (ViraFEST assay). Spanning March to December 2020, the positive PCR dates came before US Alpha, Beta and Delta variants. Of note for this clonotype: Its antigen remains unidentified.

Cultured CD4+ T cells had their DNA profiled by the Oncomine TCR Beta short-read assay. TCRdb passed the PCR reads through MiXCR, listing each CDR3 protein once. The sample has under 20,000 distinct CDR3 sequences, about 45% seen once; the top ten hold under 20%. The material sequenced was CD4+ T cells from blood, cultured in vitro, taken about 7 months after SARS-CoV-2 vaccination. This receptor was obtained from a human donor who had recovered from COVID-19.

In DNA form, the CDR3 reads TGTGCCAGCAGGGACTACTCCTACGAGCAGTACTTC. The encoded protein is CASRDYSYEQYF. J is TRBJ2-7 and V is TRBV2; possibly TRBD2 for D (6 bases). Germline V gene sequence: CDR1 SNHLY, CDR2 FYNNEI. CDR3 size: 12 residues. Trimming cost V 6 bases and J 0 bases, with 6 bases left between them.